This entry features one T cell receptor (beta chain) sequence. Clones were read by immunoSEQ multiplex PCR, and TCRdb kept only the in-frame ones, dropping some. The table includes 1.4 million to 1.5 million clones, roughly 96% detected once. The data originate from a study of shared clonotypes between healthy human individuals. V lost 5 bases to trimming and J lost 2 bases, with 19 bases between them. In germline, CDR1 is MNHEY, CDR2 SMNVEV (reference sequence). The CDR3 covers 18 residues. The origin of this receptor is a man aged 30 to 45 in good health. The sequencing input was naive CD4+ T cells sorted from blood. Specified subset: CD45RA+ positively selected. The chain uses TRBV27 and TRBJ2-6; D may correspond to TRBD1 or TRBD2 (6 bases each). CDR3 nucleotide sequence: TGTGCCAGCAGTCGAATGGGGGGCTACAGGGCTGGGGCCAACGTCCTGACTTTC. This translates into CASSRMGGYRAGANVLTF.